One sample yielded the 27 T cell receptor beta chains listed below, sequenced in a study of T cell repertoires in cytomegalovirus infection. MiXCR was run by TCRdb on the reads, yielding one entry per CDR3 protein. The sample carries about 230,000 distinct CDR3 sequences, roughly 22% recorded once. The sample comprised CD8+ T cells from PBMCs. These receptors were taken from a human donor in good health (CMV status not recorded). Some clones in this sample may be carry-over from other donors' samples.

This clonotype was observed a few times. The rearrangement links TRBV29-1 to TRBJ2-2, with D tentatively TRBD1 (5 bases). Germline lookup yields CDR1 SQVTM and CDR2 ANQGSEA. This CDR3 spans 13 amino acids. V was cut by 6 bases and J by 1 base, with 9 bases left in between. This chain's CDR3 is CSVLTVNTGELFF. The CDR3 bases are TGCAGCGTCCTGACAGTGAACACCGGGGAGCTGTTTTTT.

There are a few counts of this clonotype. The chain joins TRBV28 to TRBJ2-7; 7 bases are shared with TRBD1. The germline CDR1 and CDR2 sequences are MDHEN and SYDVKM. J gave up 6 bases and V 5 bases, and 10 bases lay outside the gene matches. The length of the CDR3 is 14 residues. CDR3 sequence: CASSLPTGQVEQYF. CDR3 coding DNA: TGTGCCAGCAGTCTTCCGACAGGGCAGGTCGAGCAGTACTTC. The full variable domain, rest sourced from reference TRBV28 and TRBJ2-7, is DVKVTQSSRYLVKRTGEKVFLECVQDMDHENMFWYRQDPGLGLRLIYFSYDVKMKEKGDIPEGYSVSREKKERFSLILESASTNQTSMYLCASSLPTGQVEQYFGPGTRLTVT.

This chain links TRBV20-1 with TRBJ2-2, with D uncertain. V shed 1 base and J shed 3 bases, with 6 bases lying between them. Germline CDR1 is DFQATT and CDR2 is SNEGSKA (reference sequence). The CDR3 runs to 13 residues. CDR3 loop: CSARALDTGELFF. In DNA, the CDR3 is TGCAGTGCTAGAGCCTTAGACACCGGGGAGCTGTTTTTT.

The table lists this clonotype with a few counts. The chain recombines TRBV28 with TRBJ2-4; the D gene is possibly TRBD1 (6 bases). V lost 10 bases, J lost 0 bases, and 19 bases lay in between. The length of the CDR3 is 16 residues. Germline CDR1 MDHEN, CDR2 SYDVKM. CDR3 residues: CATQATGLIAKNIQYF. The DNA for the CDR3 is TGTGCCACCCAGGCGACAGGACTGATAGCCAAAAACATTCAGTACTTC.

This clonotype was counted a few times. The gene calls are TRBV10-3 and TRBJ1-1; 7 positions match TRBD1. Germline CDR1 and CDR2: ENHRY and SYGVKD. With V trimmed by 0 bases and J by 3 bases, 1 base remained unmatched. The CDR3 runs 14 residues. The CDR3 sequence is CAISESQGDTEAFF. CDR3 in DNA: TGTGCCATCAGTGAGTCTCAGGGGGACACTGAAGCTTTCTTT.

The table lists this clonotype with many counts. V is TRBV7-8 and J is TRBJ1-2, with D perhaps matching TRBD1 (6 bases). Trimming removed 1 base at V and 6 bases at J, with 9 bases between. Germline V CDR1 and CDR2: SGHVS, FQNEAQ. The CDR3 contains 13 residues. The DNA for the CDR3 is TGTGCCAGCAGCTTAGGACAGGCCCATGGCTACACCTTC. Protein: CASSLGQAHGYTF.

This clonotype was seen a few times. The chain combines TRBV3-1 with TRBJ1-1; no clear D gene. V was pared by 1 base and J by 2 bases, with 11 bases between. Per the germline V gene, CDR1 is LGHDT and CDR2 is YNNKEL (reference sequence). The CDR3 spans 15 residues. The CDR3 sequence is CASSQVREVNTEAFF. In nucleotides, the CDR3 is TGTGCCAGCAGCCAAGTTAGGGAGGTTAACACTGAAGCTTTCTTT.

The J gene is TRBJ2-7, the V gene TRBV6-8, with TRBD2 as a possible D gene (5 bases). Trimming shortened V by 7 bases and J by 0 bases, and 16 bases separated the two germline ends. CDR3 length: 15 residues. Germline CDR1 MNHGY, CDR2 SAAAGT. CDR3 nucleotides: TGTGCCAGCACCCTTCCAGACTATCTCTCCTACGAGCAGTACTTC. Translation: CASTLPDYLSYEQYF.

The CDR3 loop reads CASSVTGTYYNEQFF. The CDR3 nucleotides read TGTGCCAGCAGTGTAACAGGGACCTACTACAATGAGCAGTTCTTC. The chain combines TRBV28 with TRBJ2-1; weak D call: TRBD1 (6 bases). This CDR3 has 15 residues. The V and J ends lost 5 bases and 3 bases respectively, with 14 bases between them. Germline-derived CDR1 and CDR2 are MDHEN and SYDVKM.

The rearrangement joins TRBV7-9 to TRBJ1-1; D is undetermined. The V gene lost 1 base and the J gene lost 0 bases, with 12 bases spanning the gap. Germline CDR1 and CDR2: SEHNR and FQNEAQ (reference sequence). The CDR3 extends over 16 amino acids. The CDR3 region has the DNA TGTGCCAGCAGCTTAGGGATCACTAACATGAACACTGAAGCTTTCTTT. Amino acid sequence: CASSLGITNMNTEAFF.

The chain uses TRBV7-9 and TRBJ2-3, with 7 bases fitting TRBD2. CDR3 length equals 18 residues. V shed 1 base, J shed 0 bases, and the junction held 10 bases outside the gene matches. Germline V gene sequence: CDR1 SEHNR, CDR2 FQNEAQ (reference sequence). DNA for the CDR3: TGTGCCAGCAGCTTAGTTGAGCTAGCGGAGAAGAGCACAGATACGCAGTATTTT. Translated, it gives CASSLVELAEKSTDTQYF.

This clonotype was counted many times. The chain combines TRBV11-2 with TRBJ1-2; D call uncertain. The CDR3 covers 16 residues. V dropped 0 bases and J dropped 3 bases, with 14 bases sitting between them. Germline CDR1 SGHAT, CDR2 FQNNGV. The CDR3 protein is CASSLEARTGDYGYTF. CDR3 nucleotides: TGTGCCAGCAGCTTAGAAGCGAGAACTGGGGACTATGGCTACACCTTC.

Here the CDR3 reads CASSVGGGGEAFF. CDR3 in DNA: TGTGCCAGCAGCGTGGGGGGCGGAGGTGAAGCTTTCTTT. The chain carries TRBV7-8 and TRBJ1-1, with D perhaps TRBD1 (6 bases). The germline V and J ends were trimmed by 5 bases and 7 bases, with 14 bases remaining between them. Germline CDR1 SGHVS, CDR2 FQNEAQ. The CDR3 runs to 13 residues.

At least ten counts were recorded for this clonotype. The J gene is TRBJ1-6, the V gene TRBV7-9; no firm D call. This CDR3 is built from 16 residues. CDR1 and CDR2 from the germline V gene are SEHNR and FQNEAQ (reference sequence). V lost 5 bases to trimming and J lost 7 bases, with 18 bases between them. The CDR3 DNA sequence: TGTGCCAGCAGCCTAGGCGGACTTAGCCGGAATTCACCCCTCCACTTT. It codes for CASSLGGLSRNSPLHF.

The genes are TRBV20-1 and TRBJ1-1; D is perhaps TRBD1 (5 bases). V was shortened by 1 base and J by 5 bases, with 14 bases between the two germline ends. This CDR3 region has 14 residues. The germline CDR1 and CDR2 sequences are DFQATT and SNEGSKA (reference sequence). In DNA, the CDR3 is TGCAGTGCTAGAGCCTCGACAGATGGGACTGAAGCTTTCTTT. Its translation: CSARASTDGTEAFF.

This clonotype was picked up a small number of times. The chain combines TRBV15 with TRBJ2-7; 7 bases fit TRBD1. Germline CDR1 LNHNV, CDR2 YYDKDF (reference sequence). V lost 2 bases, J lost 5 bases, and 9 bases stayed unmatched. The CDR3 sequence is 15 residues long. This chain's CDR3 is CATSRSRQGSDEQYF. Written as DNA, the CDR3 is TGTGCCACCAGCAGATCCCGACAGGGCAGTGACGAGCAGTACTTC.

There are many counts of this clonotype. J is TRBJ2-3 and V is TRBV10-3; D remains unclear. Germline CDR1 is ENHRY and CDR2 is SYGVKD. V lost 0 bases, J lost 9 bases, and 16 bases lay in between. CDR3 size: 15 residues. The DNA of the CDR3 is TGTGCCATCAGTGAGTCGAGGTCCAGTGGCGGCACGCAGTATTTT. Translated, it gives CAISESRSSGGTQYF.

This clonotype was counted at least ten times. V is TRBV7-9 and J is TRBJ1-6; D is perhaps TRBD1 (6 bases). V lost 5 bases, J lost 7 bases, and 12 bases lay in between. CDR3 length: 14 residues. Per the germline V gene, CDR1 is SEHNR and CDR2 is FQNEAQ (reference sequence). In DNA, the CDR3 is TGTGCCAGCAGCCGAGGGGGGGCCAATTCACCCCTCCACTTT. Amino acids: CASSRGGANSPLHF.

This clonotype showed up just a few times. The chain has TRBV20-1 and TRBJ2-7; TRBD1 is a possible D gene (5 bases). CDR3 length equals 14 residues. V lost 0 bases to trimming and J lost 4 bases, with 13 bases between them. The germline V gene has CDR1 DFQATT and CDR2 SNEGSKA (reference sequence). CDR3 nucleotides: TGCAGTGCTAGAGACGGAGACAGACTGTACGAGCAGTACTTC. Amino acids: CSARDGDRLYEQYF.

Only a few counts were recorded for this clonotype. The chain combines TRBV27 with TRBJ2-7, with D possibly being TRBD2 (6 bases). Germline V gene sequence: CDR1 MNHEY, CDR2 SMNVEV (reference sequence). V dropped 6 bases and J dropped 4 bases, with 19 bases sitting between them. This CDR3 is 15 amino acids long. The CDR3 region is CASSRGGALSYEQYF. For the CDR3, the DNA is TGTGCCAGCAGCCGGGGCGGGGCCTTAAGTTACGAGCAGTACTTC.

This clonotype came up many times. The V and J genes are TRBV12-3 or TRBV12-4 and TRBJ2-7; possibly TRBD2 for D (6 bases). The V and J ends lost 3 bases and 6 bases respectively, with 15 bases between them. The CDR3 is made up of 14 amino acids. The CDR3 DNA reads TGTGCCAGCAGTTTCACCGGGACTCCGGGCGAGCAGTACTTC. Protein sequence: CASSFTGTPGEQYF.

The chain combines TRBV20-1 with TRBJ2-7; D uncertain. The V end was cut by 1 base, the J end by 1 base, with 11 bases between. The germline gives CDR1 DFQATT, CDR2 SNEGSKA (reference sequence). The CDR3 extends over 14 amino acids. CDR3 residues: CSARAPSVSYEQYF. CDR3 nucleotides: TGCAGTGCTAGAGCCCCTTCGGTGTCCTACGAGCAGTACTTC.

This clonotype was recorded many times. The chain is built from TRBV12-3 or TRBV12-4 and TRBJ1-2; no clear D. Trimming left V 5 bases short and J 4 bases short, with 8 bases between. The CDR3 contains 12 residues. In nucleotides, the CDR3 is TGTGCCAGCAGTGAGGATCCCTATGGCTACACCTTC. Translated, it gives CASSEDPYGYTF.

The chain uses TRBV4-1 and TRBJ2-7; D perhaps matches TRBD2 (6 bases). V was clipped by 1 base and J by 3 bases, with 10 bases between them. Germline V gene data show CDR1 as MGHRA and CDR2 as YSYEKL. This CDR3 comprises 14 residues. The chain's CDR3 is CASSQGEESYEQYF. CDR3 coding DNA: TGCGCCAGCAGCCAAGGGGAGGAAAGCTACGAGCAGTACTTC.

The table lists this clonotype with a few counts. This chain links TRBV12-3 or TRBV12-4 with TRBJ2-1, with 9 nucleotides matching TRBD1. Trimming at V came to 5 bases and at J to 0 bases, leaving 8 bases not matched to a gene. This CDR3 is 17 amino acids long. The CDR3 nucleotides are TGTGCCAGCAGTCCCGACAGGGGGAAGAGCTCCTACAATGAGCAGTTCTTC. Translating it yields CASSPDRGKSSYNEQFF.

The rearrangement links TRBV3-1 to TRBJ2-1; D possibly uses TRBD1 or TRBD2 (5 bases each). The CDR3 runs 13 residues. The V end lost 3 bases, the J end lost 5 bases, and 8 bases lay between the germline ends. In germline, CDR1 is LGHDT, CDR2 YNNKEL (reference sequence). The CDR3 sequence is CASSQGPDNEQFF. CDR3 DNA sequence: TGTGCCAGCAGCCAGGGACCGGACAATGAGCAGTTCTTC.

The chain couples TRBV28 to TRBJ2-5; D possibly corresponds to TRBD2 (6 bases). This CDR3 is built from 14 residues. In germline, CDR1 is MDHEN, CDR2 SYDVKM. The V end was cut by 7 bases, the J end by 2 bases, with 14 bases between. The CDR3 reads CASTMASDQETQYF. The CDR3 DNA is TGTGCCAGCACCATGGCTAGCGATCAAGAGACCCAGTACTTC.